These 8 T cell receptor beta chains were all obtained from the same sample, sequenced in a study of post-analysis software for immune sequencing data. Study outcomes and limitations: In patients, TRBV5-6, TRBV5-1 and TRBV20-1 belonged to roughly five TRBV segments found more frequently than in controls.

Their antigens remain unidentified. Presence of unique molecular identifiers characterized the TCR beta cDNA libraries. A single record per CDR3 protein comes from TCRdb applying MiXCR to the PCR reads. The sample lists about 800,000 distinct CDR3 sequences, roughly 27% occurring once. The sequenced sample consisted of blood. The receptors shown here come from a girl aged 5-17 years with multiple sclerosis.

On this clonotype itself: At one end, the junction sequence differs from germline, possibly due to a read error. This chain connects TRBV5-1 to TRBJ2-5; 9 bases agree with TRBD2. The CDR3 has 17 residues. Germline V CDR1 and CDR2: SGHRS, YFSETQ. CDR3: CASSLRLADDYQETRYF. In DNA form, the CDR3 reads TGCGCCAGCAGCTTGCGACTAGCGGACGACTACCAAGAGACCCGGTACTTC.

The CDR3 bases are TGTGCCACCAGCAGAGATGGTTCCCCGGATACGCAGTATTTT. Translation: CATSRDGSPDTQYF. The chain couples TRBV15 to TRBJ2-3; D gene uncertain. This CDR3 contains 14 residues. CDR1 and CDR2 (germline): LNHNV, YYDKDF (reference sequence). Trimming removed 0 bases from V and 6 bases from J, with 10 bases in between. The complete variable domain, with remaining parts taken from reference TRBV15 and TRBJ2-3, reads DAMVIQNPRYQVTQFGKPVTLSCSQTLNHNVMYWYQQKSSQAPKLLFHYYDKDFNNEADTPDNFQSRRPNTSFCFLDIRSPGLGDTAMYLCATSRDGSPDTQYFGPGTRLTVL.

This clonotype was seen a single time. V and J are TRBV10-3 and TRBJ2-5; 10 nucleotides match TRBD1. CDR3 size: 14 residues. CDR1 is ENHRY, CDR2 SYGVKD, per germline. The V segment lost 6 bases and the J segment 2 bases; nucleotides outside the gene matches: 3. The CDR3 DNA follows: TGTGCCATCAGGGGGGGACAGGGGCAAGAGACCCAGTACTTC. This gives the protein CAIRGGQGQETQYF.

The V gene is TRBV6-5, the J gene TRBJ1-1; possible D gene TRBD1, 6 bases. Germline CDR1 and CDR2: MNHEY and SVGAGI. The CDR3 contains 13 residues. The germline V and J ends were trimmed by 8 bases and 3 bases, with 13 bases remaining between them. The CDR3: CASSAGGHTEAFF. DNA of the CDR3: TGTGCCAGCTCCGCGGGGGGCCACACTGAAGCTTTCTTT.

This sequence joins TRBV27 and TRBJ1-1, with a possible D match to TRBD1 (6 bases). V lost 5 bases, J lost 0 bases, and 13 bases lay in between. The germline V gene has CDR1 MNHEY and CDR2 SMNVEV (reference sequence). The CDR3 contains 15 residues. The DNA of the CDR3 is TGTGCCAGCAGTCCGACAGGTGTGGTGAACACTGAAGCTTTCTTT. Its protein is CASSPTGVVNTEAFF.

The rearrangement links TRBV14 to TRBJ2-7; 8 bases are shared with TRBD2. The CDR3 spans 16 residues. The V and J ends lost 1 base and 7 bases, in that order; junction bases with no gene match: 12. Looked up from germline, CDR1 is SGHDN and CDR2 is FVKESK. DNA for the CDR3: TGTGCCAGCAGCCAAGCTGCGGGCGGGAGGCGCGGGGAGCAGTACTTC. This sequence encodes CASSQAAGGRRGEQYF.

This clonotype was observed a few times. The chain uses TRBV7-9 and TRBJ2-5; 12 bases are shared with TRBD2. Germline CDR1 SEHNR, CDR2 FQNEAQ (reference sequence). V dropped 5 bases and J dropped 4; count of bases not matched to a gene: 11. This CDR3 is built from 17 residues. CDR3 residues: CASSPTSGRIGGETQYF. DNA for the CDR3: TGTGCCAGCAGCCCTACTAGCGGGAGGATTGGTGGAGAGACCCAGTACTTC.

J is TRBJ2-1 and V is TRBV29-1, with a tentative D call TRBD2 (6 bases). CDR1 and CDR2 (germline): SQVTM, ANQGSEA. V gave up 4 bases and J gave up 9 bases, with 10 bases separating them. This CDR3 is 11 amino acids long. The CDR3 nucleotides are TGCAGCGTTGGGGAGGTCAGTGAGCAGTTCTTC. Protein: CSVGEVSEQFF.